This T cell receptor beta chain was retrieved from a study of cytomegalovirus exposure and HLA in healthy donors. Study-wide findings and caveats: The finding came from a later analysis; first-cohort TCR clusters tended to co-occur in the roughly 120 validation repertoires. TCR sequences were mostly rare, though some public TCRs occurred in many donors.

This CDR3 has 13 residues. The germline V gene encodes CDR1 SNHLY and CDR2 FYNNEI. J lost 10 bases, V lost 2 bases, and 4 bases had no gene match. Assay used: immunoSEQ multiplex PCR; TCRdb lists only in-frame clones, some missing. This repertoire shows about 160,000 clones, about four fifths found once; its top ten account for roughly 10%. The donors were in the 120-subject validation cohort; that cohort was separate from the 666-subject first cohort. In this sample, this clone turned up many times. The antigen remains undetermined. Sequencing used PBMCs. The sequence was collected from a young man in good health and CMV-seropositive. V is TRBV2 and J is TRBJ1-1, with 10 bases that match TRBD1. The CDR3 here is CASSELRDRGAFF. The DNA of the CDR3 is TGTGCCAGCAGTGAACTCCGGGACAGGGGAGCTTTCTTT.